These 14 T cell receptor beta chains originate from one sample sequenced in a study of siplizumab effects on memory and regulatory T cells (dated by TCRdb to about 2019). The protocol used for the library was the immunoSEQ multiplex PCR assay. The table was pulled from immuneACCESS by TCRdb, which kept in-frame rearrangements only. Such tables lose some clones; where checked, under half of the loss comes from unresolved V genes, and the rest has no known cause. The sample records some 7,000 clones, roughly 65% of which are singletons. The ten largest clones represent 48% of the sample. Specimen: effector memory CD8+ T cells sorted from blood. The label giving this sample's cell subset or site can be read as: unstimulated CD8+ effector memory T cells. The origin of the receptors is a human donor in good health.

The chain is built from TRBV28 and TRBJ2-2; TRBD1 matches at 7 bases. The CDR3 has 16 amino acids. Germline values: CDR1 MDHEN, CDR2 SYDVKM. The V and J ends lost 2 bases and 0 bases, in that order; junction bases with no gene match: 3. The CDR3 sequence: CASSLSDRANTGELFF. The CDR3 DNA reads as TGTGCCAGCAGTTTAAGCGACAGGGCGAACACCGGGGAGCTGTTTTTT.

The rearrangement uses TRBV14 and TRBJ1-1; possibly TRBD1 for D (5 bases). Germline lookup yields CDR1 SGHDN and CDR2 FVKESK. Trimming shortened V by 5 bases and J by 11 bases, and 12 bases separated the two germline ends. The CDR3 sequence is 11 residues long. CDR3 in DNA: TGTGCCAGCAGCGTCGGCAGGGTGGCTTTCTTT. This gives the protein CASSVGRVAFF.

This clone has just one count. The J gene is TRBJ2-3, the V gene TRBV5-1, with D possibly being TRBD1 (5 bases). Per germline, CDR1 SGHRS and CDR2 YFSETQ. V dropped 0 bases and J dropped 4 bases, with 9 bases sitting between them. CDR3 size: 14 residues. As DNA, the CDR3 is TGCGCCAGCAGCTTGGAGGCCAGGGCAGATACGCAGTATTTT. Translated: CASSLEARADTQYF.

This clone was found once. This chain links TRBV4-2 with TRBJ2-3; 10 positions agree with TRBD2. V was clipped by 2 bases and J by 4 bases; unmatched bases: 9. Germline CDR1 and CDR2: LGHNA and YNFKEQ. The CDR3 is made up of 17 amino acids. Here the CDR3 DNA reads TGTGCCAGCAGCCAATCGCAGGGCCTAGCGGGAGCAGATACGCAGTATTTT. Protein: CASSQSQGLAGADTQYF.

On this clone: The same CDR3 can be traced to other DNA sequences in this sample. This chain links TRBV4-2 with TRBJ2-1; 14 bases are a match to TRBD2. The V gene's germline CDR1 is LGHNA and CDR2 YNFKEQ. With V trimmed by 1 base and J by 8 bases, 4 bases remained unmatched. The CDR3 is 16 residues long. The chain's CDR3 is CASSQGLAGGRDEQFF. The CDR3 DNA sequence: TGTGCCAGCAGCCAAGGACTAGCGGGAGGGCGCGATGAGCAGTTCTTC.

This clone occurred a few times. This chain links TRBV29-1 with TRBJ2-7; the match to TRBD2 covers 13 bases. V gave up 6 bases and J gave up 5 bases; unmatched junction bases: 13. Germline V gene sequence: CDR1 SQVTM, CDR2 ANQGSEA. The CDR3 contains 16 residues. The chain's CDR3 is CSVANGLAGVRNEQYF. DNA of the CDR3: TGCAGCGTGGCGAACGGACTAGCGGGAGTTCGGAACGAGCAGTACTTC.

The chain uses TRBV6-1 and TRBJ2-2; the D gene is possibly TRBD2 (6 bases). This CDR3 has 15 residues. The germline CDR1 and CDR2 sequences are MNHNS and SASEGT. The V and J ends lost 3 bases and 5 bases respectively, with 13 bases between them. The CDR3 nucleotides read TGTGCCAGCAGTGATGGCGCCGGGGGTACCGGGGAGCTGTTTTTT. Encoded protein: CASSDGAGGTGELFF.

This clone was observed a few times. This chain links TRBV7-6 with TRBJ2-7; D remains ambiguous. In germline, CDR1 is SGHVS, CDR2 FNYEAQ. The CDR3 loop spans 13 amino acids. The ends were cut back, 5 bases at V and 3 bases at J, with 11 bases in the middle. Written as DNA, the CDR3 is TGTGCCAGCAGCGTCCGCGAAGACTACGAGCAGTACTTC. Translation gives CASSVREDYEQYF.

Comment on this clone: The same CDR3 arises from other DNA sequences in this sample as well. The gene calls are TRBV27 and TRBJ2-7; 13 nucleotides match TRBD2. This CDR3 region has 16 residues. V dropped 4 bases and J dropped 2; count of bases not matched to a gene: 5. In germline, CDR1 is MNHEY, CDR2 SMNVEV (reference sequence). The CDR3 sequence is CASSSRLAGGTYEQYF. In nucleotides, the CDR3 is TGTGCCAGCAGTTCCCGACTAGCGGGAGGCACCTACGAGCAGTACTTC.

This clone came up once. The CDR3 spells CASSVASGNEQFF. CDR3 nucleotide sequence: TGTGCCAGCAGCGTAGCTAGCGGAAATGAGCAGTTCTTC. This chain joins TRBV9 and TRBJ2-1; 7 positions agree with TRBD2. This CDR3 is built from 13 residues. Looked up from germline, CDR1 is SGDLS and CDR2 is YYNGEE. Losses at the gene ends were 0 bases for V and 7 bases for J; bases not matched to a gene: 1. The whole variable domain, filled in from reference TRBV9 and TRBJ2-1, reads DSGVTQTPKHLITATGQRVTLRCSPRSGDLSVYWYQQSLDQGLQFLIQYYNGEERAKGNILERFSAQQFPDLHSELNLSSLELGDSALYFCASSVASGNEQFFGPGTRLTVL.

CDR3 in DNA: TGTGCCAGCAGTTACAGCTCTGGGGCCAACGTCCTGACTTTC. The encoded protein is CASSYSSGANVLTF. The V call is TRBV27, the J call TRBJ2-6; D is uncertain. CDR3 length equals 14 residues. The V end was cut by 4 bases, the J end by 0 bases, with 4 bases between. Germline assignment: CDR1 MNHEY and CDR2 SMNVEV (reference sequence).

V is TRBV11-2 and J is TRBJ2-7, with TRBD2 identical over 8 bases. CDR1 and CDR2 (germline): SGHAT, FQNNGV. The CDR3 has 17 residues. Trimming cost V 4 bases and J 2 bases; bases outside gene matches: 13. The CDR3 loop is CASSSTRGSGIAYEQYF. DNA for the CDR3: TGTGCCAGCAGCTCCACGAGGGGTAGCGGGATCGCCTACGAGCAGTACTTC.

CDR3 nucleotides: TGTGCCTGTACGGGGGATAGGACAGATACGCAGTATTTT. Its translation: CACTGDRTDTQYF. J is TRBJ2-3 and V is TRBV30; weak D call: TRBD2 (6 bases). Trimming took 6 bases from V and 3 from J, leaving 13 bases between them. Germline V gene data show CDR1 as GTSNPN and CDR2 as SVGIG (reference sequence). The CDR3 spans 13 residues.

The gene calls are TRBV5-1 and TRBJ2-3; a possible D gene is TRBD2 (6 bases). V lost 5 bases and J 6 bases, leaving 13 bases between the germline ends. The CDR3 loop spans 13 amino acids. Germline CDR1 and CDR2: SGHRS and YFSETQ. This chain's CDR3 is CASSVGEEDTQYF. In nucleotides, the CDR3 is TGCGCCAGCAGTGTGGGGGAGGAGGATACGCAGTATTTT.